This T cell receptor beta chain was recovered during a study of blood T cell repertoires in COVID-19. Sequencing used immunoSEQ multiplex PCR; TCRdb keeps in-frame clones, though not all of them. The sample lists under 200,000 clones; roughly 80% were seen once. The germline gives CDR1 SGHNT, CDR2 YYREEE (reference sequence). The trim removed 4 bases at V and 2 bases at J, leaving 6 bases unmatched. The CDR3 runs to 15 residues. The source of this sequence is a man aged 55 to 70 with acute or convalescent COVID-19. Sequencing was performed on peripheral blood. The rearrangement joins TRBV5-4 to TRBJ1-2, with 9 bases lining up with TRBD1. CDR3 loop: CASSRGQGGNYGYTF. The DNA for the CDR3 is TGTGCCAGCAGCCGGGGACAGGGAGGAAACTATGGCTACACCTTC.